The following is a T cell receptor beta chain sequence with its context. Its antigen is unknown. Repertoires were generated with immunoSEQ multiplex PCR, while TCRdb's copy carries only in-frame clones and drops some. The sample lists 550,000 to 700,000 clones, more than 70% occurring once. The sample comes from a study of shared clonotypes between healthy human individuals. General study points: At large depth, rarefaction still showed sorted-subset sequencing to be incomplete. Sampling used blood alone; tissue repertoires probably differ.

Sequencing was carried out using memory CD4+ T cells sorted from blood. Subset indicated: CD45RA-negative fraction. The sequence came from a young woman in good health.

The DNA of the CDR3 is TGTGCCAGCAGTTCCCCGGGTCTGGGGGTTTTTTTT. It encodes CASSSPGLGVFF. This chain uses TRBV28 with TRBJ1-4; perhaps TRBD1 as D (5 bases). From germline, CDR1 is MDHEN and CDR2 SYDVKM. This CDR3 contains 12 residues. The V gene lost 4 bases and the J gene lost 17 bases, with 17 bases spanning the gap. Looking up the rest from reference TRBV28 and TRBJ1-4 gives the full variable domain: DVKVTQSSRYLVKRTGEKVFLECVQDMDHENMFWYRQDPGLGLRLIYFSYDVKMKEKGDIPEGYSVSREKKERFSLILESASTNQTSMYLCASSSPGLGVFFGSGTQLSVL.